The next 11 T cell receptor beta chains were all read from a single sample in a study of response to subunit inactivated influenza vaccine. Using its own MiXCR run on the RT-PCR reads, TCRdb lists one record per CDR3 protein. The table has around 320,000 distinct CDR3 sequences, around 20% seen once. The sample in question was PBMCs from blood, obtained roughly 20 months after vaccination. The receptors derive from a man in his fifties or sixties who received an inactivated influenza vaccine.

This chain connects TRBV4-2 to TRBJ2-5; possible D gene TRBD1, 5 bases. The CDR3 spans 14 residues. Trimming left V 0 bases short and J 2 bases short, with 7 bases between. Germline V gene lookup returns CDR1 LGHNA and CDR2 YNFKEQ. The DNA for the CDR3 is TGTGCCAGCAGCCAAGATGACAGACAAGAGACCCAGTACTTC. This encodes CASSQDDRQETQYF.

About this clonotype: One base away lies a much larger clone, so this may be a sequencing read error. The J gene is TRBJ2-5, the V gene TRBV7-2; D ambiguous. There are 13 residues in the CDR3. Looked up from germline, CDR1 is SGHTA and CDR2 is FQGNSA. The V gene lost 1 base and the J gene lost 3 bases, with 6 bases spanning the gap. The CDR3 protein is CASSLVWEETQYF. Written as DNA, the CDR3 is TGTGCCAGCAGCTTAGTCTGGGAAGAGACCCAGTACTTC.

The CDR3 nucleotides read TGTGCCAGCAGCCGCCTTGAGTCAGGGGGCGAGGCTAGTGAAAAACTGTTTTTT. Its translation: CASSRLESGGEASEKLFF. The rearrangement uses TRBV12-3 or TRBV12-4 and TRBJ1-4, with 8 bases aligning to TRBD1. The CDR3 contains 18 residues. Germline trimming cut 6 bases from V and 7 bases from J; bases unmatched to any gene: 19.

V is TRBV7-2 and J is TRBJ2-7; D not resolved. Germline-derived CDR1 and CDR2 are SGHTA and FQGNSA. V dropped 0 bases and J dropped 2 bases, with 8 bases sitting between them. The CDR3 length is 14 residues. The CDR3: CASSLAYTTYEQYF. The DNA of the CDR3 is TGTGCCAGCAGCTTAGCGTACACCACCTACGAGCAGTACTTC. Drawing the rest from reference TRBV7-2 and TRBJ2-7, the complete variable domain is GAGVSQSPSNKVTEKGKDVELRCDPISGHTALYWYRQSLGQGLEFLIYFQGNSAPDKSGLPSDRFSAERTGGSVSTLTIQRTQQEDSAVYLCASSLAYTTYEQYFGPGTRLTVT.

V usage is TRBV3-1 and J usage is TRBJ1-6, with no clear D. Trimming took off 1 base at V and 7 bases at J, with 11 bases between the two ends. The CDR3 is 15 residues long. In germline, CDR1 is LGHDT, CDR2 YNNKEL (reference sequence). Here the CDR3 DNA reads TGTGCCAGCAGCCAAGGGATAATGGGGAATTCACCCCTCCACTTT. Protein: CASSQGIMGNSPLHF.

This clonotype was detected once. V is TRBV20-1 and J is TRBJ2-7; TRBD2 matches at 10 bases. J lost 2 bases, V lost 3 bases, and 7 bases had no gene match. The germline V gene encodes CDR1 DFQATT and CDR2 SNEGSKA (reference sequence). This CDR3 has 15 amino acids. The CDR3 protein is CSASSLAGVTYEQYF. CDR3 nucleotides: TGCAGTGCTAGTAGTCTAGCGGGAGTTACCTACGAGCAGTACTTC.

This chain joins TRBV6-2 or TRBV6-3 and TRBJ2-1; the match to TRBD2 covers 12 bases. CDR3 length equals 15 residues. V dropped 6 bases and J dropped 4; count of bases not matched to a gene: 4. Germline V lookup: CDR1 MNHEY, CDR2 SVGEGT. The CDR3, as DNA: TGTGCCAGCAGGGAAGGACTAGCGGGGTACAATGAGCAGTTCTTC. It specifies CASREGLAGYNEQFF.

In its sample, this clonotype was seen a few times. The chain has TRBV7-9 and TRBJ2-5; D uncertain. This CDR3 is built from 11 residues. Germline V CDR1 and CDR2: SEHNR, FQNEAQ (reference sequence). The ends were cut back, 6 bases at V and 5 bases at J, with 7 bases in the middle. CDR3 DNA: TGTGCCAGCAGTACGGGTGAGACCCAGTACTTC. Protein: CASSTGETQYF.

This clonotype has more than one count but fewer than ten. This chain joins TRBV15 and TRBJ1-5; D is undetermined. V gave up 2 bases and J gave up 0 bases, with 5 bases separating them. CDR3 size: 14 residues. Germline-derived CDR1 and CDR2 are LNHNV and YYDKDF (reference sequence). The CDR3 DNA is TGTGCCACCAGCAGACAGTATAGCAATCAGCCCCAGCATTTT. Translation: CATSRQYSNQPQHF.

The V gene is TRBV12-3 or TRBV12-4, the J gene TRBJ1-1; 7 bases line up with TRBD1. The CDR3 runs to 14 residues. Trimming cost V 2 bases and J 7 bases; bases outside gene matches: 7. As DNA, the CDR3 is TGTGCCAGCAGTTTATCGGGACAGAGAATTGAAGCTTTCTTT. Protein: CASSLSGQRIEAFF.

V and J are TRBV27 and TRBJ1-5; D may be TRBD1 (5 bases). This CDR3 is built from 16 residues. Trimming took off 4 bases at V and 1 base at J, with 14 bases between the two ends. Germline loops: CDR1 MNHEY, CDR2 SMNVEV (reference sequence). CDR3 sequence (DNA): TGTGCCAGCAGTTCGGAAGGGGTGGGAAGCAATCAGCCCCAGCATTTT. It translates to CASSSEGVGSNQPQHF.